Listed here are 7 T cell receptor beta chains from one sample, sequenced in a study of cytomegalovirus exposure and HLA in healthy donors. Generated by immunoSEQ multiplex PCR, the TCRdb table keeps only in-frame clones and is missing some. The data hold some 130,000 clones, with just under 85% observed a single time. Sequencing input: PBMCs. These receptors all come from a young man in good health and CMV-seropositive.

V is TRBV9 and J is TRBJ1-5, with 7 nucleotides matching TRBD1. With V trimmed by 0 bases and J by 4 bases, 4 bases remained unmatched. This CDR3 has 15 amino acids. Germline CDR1 is SGDLS and CDR2 is YYNGEE. The CDR3 DNA follows: TGTGCCAGCAGCGTAGAAGGGGGCGAGAATCAGCCCCAGCATTTT. Its translation is CASSVEGGENQPQHF.

The chain uses TRBV19 and TRBJ1-2; 11 positions match TRBD1. This CDR3 region has 16 residues. V dropped 5 bases and J dropped 8; count of bases not matched to a gene: 13. Germline V gene lookup returns CDR1 LNHDA and CDR2 SQIVND (reference sequence). In DNA form, the CDR3 reads TGTGCCAGTAGTGGGTGGACAGGGGGCGGAATGCAAGGCTACACCTTC. Protein product: CASSGWTGGGMQGYTF. The full variable domain, with the rest looked up from reference TRBV19 and TRBJ1-2, is DGGITQSPKYLFRKEGQNVTLSCEQNLNHDAMYWYRQDPGQGLRLIYYSQIVNDFQKGDIAEGYSVSREKKESFPLTVTSAQKNPTAFYLCASSGWTGGGMQGYTFGSGTRLTVV.

The chain recombines TRBV7-2 with TRBJ2-1; 8 bases are shared with TRBD2. The CDR3 is 14 residues long. Germline loops: CDR1 SGHTA, CDR2 FQGNSA. Germline trimming cut 4 bases from V and 6 bases from J; bases unmatched to any gene: 5. CDR3 in DNA: TGTGCCAGCAGCTCGGGACTAGTTCCCAATGAGCAGTTCTTC. This translates into CASSSGLVPNEQFF.

V usage is TRBV9 and J usage is TRBJ2-7, with 14 bases fitting TRBD2. J was trimmed by 6 bases and V by 0 bases; bases with no gene match: 5. Germline values: CDR1 SGDLS, CDR2 YYNGEE. The CDR3 is 16 residues long. CDR3 loop: CASSVAGTSGGGEQYF. The CDR3, as DNA: TGTGCCAGCAGCGTAGCAGGGACTAGCGGGGGAGGCGAGCAGTACTTC. Full variable domain (remainder filled in from reference TRBV9 and TRBJ2-7): DSGVTQTPKHLITATGQRVTLRCSPRSGDLSVYWYQQSLDQGLQFLIQYYNGEERAKGNILERFSAQQFPDLHSELNLSSLELGDSALYFCASSVAGTSGGGEQYFGPGTRLTVT.

The chain carries TRBV30 and TRBJ2-3, with TRBD1 identical over 7 bases. The CDR3 is 13 amino acids. The germline CDR1 and CDR2 sequences are GTSNPN and SVGIG (reference sequence). V was clipped by 4 bases and J by 1 base; unmatched bases: 2. The CDR3 bases are TGTGCCTGGAATACAGGGGGCACAGATACGCAGTATTTT. It encodes CAWNTGGTDTQYF.

DNA of the CDR3: TGTGCCAGCAGCTTGGGGCAGGGGGTTTGGACTGAAGCTTTCTTT. Translating gives CASSLGQGVWTEAFF. The V gene is TRBV5-6, the J gene TRBJ1-1, with 7 nucleotides matching TRBD1. Germline values: CDR1 SGHDT, CDR2 YYEEEE. The CDR3 is 15 amino acids. The V segment lost 0 bases and the J segment 5 bases; nucleotides outside the gene matches: 7.

The chain uses TRBV5-4 and TRBJ2-3; 8 bases map to TRBD2. J lost 6 bases, V lost 0 bases, and 3 bases had no gene match. In germline, CDR1 is SGHNT, CDR2 YYREEE (reference sequence). CDR3 length equals 14 residues. The CDR3 reads CASSLAGGPDTQYF. CDR3 nucleotides: TGTGCCAGCAGCTTGGCGGGAGGGCCGGATACGCAGTATTTT. The full variable domain, completed using reference TRBV5-4 and TRBJ2-3, is ETGVTQSPTHLIKTRGQQVTLRCSSQSGHNTVSWYQQALGQGPQFIFQYYREEENGRGNFPPRFSGLQFPNYSSELNVNALELDDSALYLCASSLAGGPDTQYFGPGTRLTVL.